This section outlines one T cell receptor (beta chain) sequence together with its context. The length of the CDR3 is 14 residues. Germline V gene data show CDR1 as PRHDT and CDR2 as FYEKMQ (reference sequence). Trimming shortened V by 5 bases and J by 2 bases, and 7 bases separated the two germline ends. These data belong to a study of blood T cells in healthy people across ages. Study context: Capture via template switching afforded approximately one barcoded beta molecule per two T cells.

It was with a sample-barcoded 5' primer and a J-beta primer mix that a second PCR of about 6 to 12 cycles was run. TCRdb fed the 5' RACE reads into MiXCR, producing one record per CDR3 protein. The table lists approximately 760,000 distinct CDR3 sequences, just under 25% of them singletons. This same sample was also part of a study on T cells of mothers and their children.

The rearrangement joins TRBV13 to TRBJ2-6, with D hard to call. This clonotype was sampled from a boy aged 5-17 years in good health. Source material: blood. CDR3 DNA sequence: TGTGCCAGCAGCCCAAATACTGGGGCCAACGTCCTGACTTTC. Protein: CASSPNTGANVLTF. The full variable domain, its missing parts supplied by reference TRBV13 and TRBJ2-6, is AAGVIQSPRHLIKEKRETATLKCYPIPRHDTVYWYQQGPGQDPQFLISFYEKMQSDKGSIPDRFSAQQFSDYHSELNMSSLELGDSALYFCASSPNTGANVLTFGAGSRLTVL.